This T cell receptor (beta chain) was sequenced in a study of blood T cell repertoires in COVID-19. Original data processing: Estimates of nucleated cell counts were drawn from the amplification of reference gene primers. Here immunoSEQ multiplex PCR was the method, and the copy in TCRdb shows in-frame clones only, minus some. Clone size and the V and J calls come from that table; the DNA yielded D and trimming. The sample consists of around 230,000 clones, approximately 80% of them appearing once. V lost 4 bases and J lost 8, with 17 bases in between. This CDR3 contains 14 residues. Germline CDR1 is SEHNR and CDR2 is FQNEAQ (reference sequence). In its sample, this clone was seen a few times.

The V call is TRBV7-9, the J call TRBJ1-2; a possible D gene is TRBD1 (6 bases). Sequenced input: PBMCs or T cells enriched from blood (not recorded which). The sequence was obtained from a man aged 35 to 55 who had recovered from COVID-19. This chain's CDR3 is CASSSRRGLGGYTF. The DNA for the CDR3 is TGTGCCAGCAGCTCCCGAAGGGGGTTGGGAGGCTACACCTTC.